This passage covers 25 T cell receptor beta chains from one sample sequenced in a study of T cell responses to AZD1222 COVID-19 vaccine. This table comes from immunoSEQ multiplex PCR, and its TCRdb copy is limited to in-frame clones, with some not included. Of over 70,000 clones listed, about 88% are singletons. The sequenced sample was peripheral blood, obtained 28 days after the second AZD1222 dose. These TCRs come from an adult who received the AZD1222 COVID-19 vaccine.

This chain connects TRBV9 to TRBJ1-1; 7 bases align to TRBD1. The CDR3 runs 15 residues. Germline lookup yields CDR1 SGDLS and CDR2 YYNGEE. Trimming at V came to 4 bases and at J to 0 bases, leaving 6 bases not matched to a gene. The CDR3 loop is CASSSDRALNTEAFF. DNA of the CDR3: TGTGCCAGCAGCTCCGACAGGGCACTGAACACTGAAGCTTTCTTT.

This clone has only one observation. The chain recombines TRBV6-4 with TRBJ2-1; D might be TRBD2 (5 bases). Per the germline V gene, CDR1 is MRHNA and CDR2 is SNTAGT. V was pared by 4 bases and J by 2 bases, with 9 bases between. The CDR3 covers 14 residues. This chain's CDR3 is CASSAAGTYNEQFF. The CDR3 nucleotides read TGTGCCAGCAGTGCGGCCGGGACCTACAATGAGCAGTTCTTC.

The chain uses TRBV19 and TRBJ1-1; no clear D. The V and J ends lost 5 bases and 0 bases respectively, with 7 bases between them. CDR3 size: 13 residues. Germline assignment: CDR1 LNHDA and CDR2 SQIVND (reference sequence). The CDR3 nucleotides read TGTGCCAGTAGTGCACGGTTGAACACTGAAGCTTTCTTT. Encoded protein: CASSARLNTEAFF. The variable domain in full, completed from reference TRBV19 and TRBJ1-1, reads DGGITQSPKYLFRKEGQNVTLSCEQNLNHDAMYWYRQDPGQGLRLIYYSQIVNDFQKGDIAEGYSVSREKKESFPLTVTSAQKNPTAFYLCASSARLNTEAFFGQGTRLTVV.

The chain combines TRBV9 with TRBJ2-2; a weak D match, TRBD1 (7 bases). The CDR3 consists of 18 residues. Germline-derived CDR1 and CDR2 are SGDLS and YYNGEE. The V end lost 4 bases, the J end lost 4 bases, and 23 bases lay between the germline ends. The CDR3, as DNA: TGTGCCAGCAGCACTCGACAGGGAGGCCCTGGAGGCACCGGGGAGCTGTTTTTT. Amino acids: CASSTRQGGPGGTGELFF.

The gene calls are TRBV27 and TRBJ2-7, with TRBD2 matching 8 bases. Germline assignment: CDR1 MNHEY and CDR2 SMNVEV (reference sequence). Trimming took 1 base from V and 7 from J; bases not matched to a gene: 9. The CDR3 covers 15 residues. CDR3 amino acids: CASSLYGPGGEEQYF. CDR3 DNA: TGTGCCAGCAGTTTATATGGCCCCGGGGGGGAGGAGCAGTACTTC.

This clone was seen only once. V is TRBV30 and J is TRBJ1-1; D gene uncertain. The V end lost 3 bases, the J end lost 6 bases, and 8 bases lay between the germline ends. CDR3 size: 11 residues. Germline V gene sequence: CDR1 GTSNPN, CDR2 SVGIG (reference sequence). CDR3 nucleotides: TGTGCCTGGAGCCCGGCGGCTGAAGCTTTCTTT. It is translated as CAWSPAAEAFF.

The J gene is TRBJ2-1, the V gene TRBV24-1; D is unresolved. Looked up from germline, CDR1 is KGHDR and CDR2 is SFDVKD. Between the trimmed V and J ends, which lost 9 bases and 0 bases, there was a span of 8 bases. The CDR3 has 13 amino acids. The CDR3 DNA reads as TGTGCCACCCGGGTTAGCTCCTACAATGAGCAGTTCTTC. Protein product: CATRVSSYNEQFF.

The CDR3 sequence is CASRDKDNSPLHF. As DNA, the CDR3 is TGTGCCAGCAGGGACAAAGATAATTCACCCCTCCACTTT. The chain uses TRBV6-5 and TRBJ1-6, with a possible D match to TRBD1 (5 bases). This CDR3 has 13 amino acids. V gave up 6 bases and J gave up 5 bases, with 8 bases separating them. Germline CDR1 and CDR2: MNHEY and SVGAGI.

The chain is built from TRBV5-1 and TRBJ2-2; a weak D match, TRBD1 (6 bases). CDR3 size: 15 residues. Germline CDR1 reads SGHRS; CDR2 reads YFSETQ. The ends were cut back, 1 base at V and 6 bases at J, with 13 bases in the middle. CDR3 protein: CASSLTQGISGELFF. In DNA form, the CDR3 reads TGCGCCAGCAGCTTGACACAGGGAATTTCCGGGGAGCTGTTTTTT.

The chain carries TRBV5-1 and TRBJ2-3; tentatively, D is TRBD2 (7 bases). This CDR3 has 16 amino acids. Per germline, CDR1 SGHRS and CDR2 YFSETQ. The germline V and J ends were trimmed by 7 bases and 4 bases, with 22 bases remaining between them. CDR3 residues: CASRSGRGARADTQYF. In nucleotides, the CDR3 is TGCGCCAGCCGATCTGGTCGGGGGGCGCGGGCAGATACGCAGTATTTT.

The chain uses TRBV6-6 and TRBJ2-3; no clear D. The V gene lost 5 bases and the J gene lost 5 bases, with 11 bases spanning the gap. CDR1 is MNHNY, CDR2 SVGAGI, per germline (reference sequence). The CDR3 has 13 amino acids. The CDR3 reads CASSPRLVDTQYF. The CDR3 nucleotides read TGTGCCAGCAGTCCCCGACTCGTAGATACGCAGTATTTT.

J is TRBJ2-7 and V is TRBV2; 11 bases are a match to TRBD1. The CDR3 consists of 14 residues. Germline V gene sequence: CDR1 SNHLY, CDR2 FYNNEI. Losses at the gene ends were 4 bases for V and 4 bases for J; bases not matched to a gene: 3. CDR3 amino acids: CASSVGTGGYEQYF. As DNA, the CDR3 is TGTGCCAGCAGTGTCGGGACAGGGGGTTACGAGCAGTACTTC. Drawing the rest from reference TRBV2 and TRBJ2-7, the complete variable domain is EPEVTQTPSHQVTQMGQEVILRCVPISNHLYFYWYRQILGQKVEFLVSFYNNEISEKSEIFDDQFSVERPDGSNFTLKIRSTKLEDSAMYFCASSVGTGGYEQYFGPGTRLTVT.

V usage is TRBV5-4 and J usage is TRBJ2-1; D not resolved. The CDR3 is made up of 14 amino acids. Germline-derived CDR1 and CDR2 are SGHNT and YYREEE (reference sequence). V was shortened by 0 bases and J by 4 bases, with 8 bases between the two germline ends. In DNA, the CDR3 is TGTGCCAGCAGCTTGGGGACCACATACAATGAGCAGTTCTTC. It is translated as CASSLGTTYNEQFF.

The chain couples TRBV28 to TRBJ1-1; 8 bases are shared with TRBD1. V was pared by 0 bases and J by 1 base, with 1 base of the junction left unmatched. CDR3 length equals 15 residues. Germline V gene sequence: CDR1 MDHEN, CDR2 SYDVKM. The CDR3, as DNA: TGTGCCAGCAGTTTATGGGACAGGGCGAACACTGAAGCTTTCTTT. It codes for CASSLWDRANTEAFF.

The chain combines TRBV4-2 with TRBJ2-3, with 9 bases matching TRBD2. Germline V gene sequence: CDR1 LGHNA, CDR2 YNFKEQ. Trimming removed 0 bases from V and 5 bases from J; junction bases left unmatched: 6. CDR3 size: 16 residues. The CDR3 reads CASSQDAGGPGDTQYF. The DNA of the CDR3 is TGTGCCAGCAGCCAAGATGCGGGAGGGCCTGGAGATACGCAGTATTTT.

The chain is built from TRBV12-3 or TRBV12-4 and TRBJ1-5; D uncertain. Trimming cost V 7 bases and J 4 bases, with 8 bases left between them. The CDR3 has 12 residues. CDR3 region: CASTLSNQPQHF. CDR3 DNA sequence: TGTGCCAGCACCTTATCTAATCAGCCCCAGCATTTT.

The chain couples TRBV3-1 (or the pseudogene TRBV3-2) to TRBJ2-4, with a tentative D call TRBD1 (5 bases). The germline V gene has CDR1 LGHDT and CDR2 YNNKEL (reference sequence). The CDR3 covers 16 residues. V lost 0 bases to trimming and J lost 4 bases, with 13 bases between them. The CDR3 DNA reads as TGTGCCAGCAGCCAAGAGGGGCGGCCTGGGAAAAACATTCAGTACTTC. It yields the protein CASSQEGRPGKNIQYF.

The V and J genes are TRBV16 and TRBJ2-1, with D unclear. Deletions cut 0 bases from V and 7 bases from J, with 13 bases between. The CDR3 consists of 15 residues. Germline V CDR1 and CDR2: KGHSY, FQNENV. The CDR3 is CASSQSRSRWNEQFF. The DNA for the CDR3 is TGTGCCAGCAGCCAATCTAGGTCGCGTTGGAATGAGCAGTTCTTC.

The chain joins TRBV29-1 to TRBJ2-5; 7 bases line up with TRBD2. Germline CDR1 and CDR2: SQVTM and ANQGSEA. The CDR3 runs 15 residues. Trimming at V came to 1 base and at J to 1 base, leaving 6 bases not matched to a gene. The CDR3 sequence is CSVEGGGAVQETQYF. The CDR3 DNA follows: TGCAGCGTTGAAGGGGGAGGGGCAGTCCAAGAGACCCAGTACTTC.

The chain carries TRBV3-1 (or the pseudogene TRBV3-2) and TRBJ2-5; 15 bases fit TRBD2. This CDR3 has 17 amino acids. The junction had 7 bases not matched to a gene; V was cut back by 3 bases and J by 5 bases. Per germline, CDR1 LGHDT and CDR2 YNNKEL (reference sequence). The CDR3 loop is CASSHWTSGRAGETQYF. The CDR3 DNA is TGTGCCAGCAGCCATTGGACTAGCGGGAGGGCCGGGGAGACCCAGTACTTC.

The chain combines TRBV18 with TRBJ2-7; no reliable D call. The CDR3 length is 13 residues. Germline CDR1 KGHSH, CDR2 LQKENI. The V end was cut by 2 bases, the J end by 0 bases, with 5 bases between. The CDR3 is CASSPGSSYEQYF. The CDR3 nucleotides are TGTGCCAGCTCACCAGGGTCCTCCTACGAGCAGTACTTC.

The chain carries TRBV4-3 and TRBJ1-1; D is possibly TRBD1 (5 bases). Germline V gene data show CDR1 as LGHNA and CDR2 as YSLEER. V lost 0 bases and J 0 bases, leaving 8 bases between the germline ends. This CDR3 has 15 residues. The CDR3 DNA follows: TGCGCCAGCAGCCAAGAAGGGGACCTGAACACTGAAGCTTTCTTT. Its translation: CASSQEGDLNTEAFF.

As DNA, the CDR3 is TGTGCCAGCAGTCTGGGACACTCCTCTGGGGCCAACGTCCTGACTTTC. This codes for CASSLGHSSGANVLTF. The rearrangement joins TRBV28 to TRBJ2-6; the D gene is possibly TRBD1 (6 bases). The V gene's germline CDR1 is MDHEN and CDR2 SYDVKM. The length of the CDR3 is 16 residues. V lost 5 bases to trimming and J lost 0 bases, with 11 bases between them. Based on the CDR3 plus reference TRBV28 and TRBJ2-6, the full variable domain is DVKVTQSSRYLVKRTGEKVFLECVQDMDHENMFWYRQDPGLGLRLIYFSYDVKMKEKGDIPEGYSVSREKKERFSLILESASTNQTSMYLCASSLGHSSGANVLTFGAGSRLTVL.

The gene calls are TRBV9 and TRBJ2-3; TRBD2 aligns across 8 bases. J was trimmed by 5 bases and V by 7 bases; bases with no gene match: 6. The CDR3 loop spans 13 amino acids. Germline CDR1 is SGDLS and CDR2 is YYNGEE. This CDR3 is CASSGGVQDTQYF. Here the CDR3 DNA reads TGTGCCAGCTCGGGGGGGGTCCAAGATACGCAGTATTTT.

V and J are TRBV9 and TRBJ2-7; TRBD2 matches at 13 bases. The CDR3 loop spans 17 amino acids. The germline V gene encodes CDR1 SGDLS and CDR2 YYNGEE. The V segment lost 4 bases and the J segment 1 base; nucleotides outside the gene matches: 8. The CDR3 region has the DNA TGTGCCAGCAGCCCCCGAACTAGCGGGGGGGCTTCCTACGAGCAGTACTTC. This translates into CASSPRTSGGASYEQYF. The variable domain in full, with the rest retrieved from reference TRBV9 and TRBJ2-7, is DSGVTQTPKHLITATGQRVTLRCSPRSGDLSVYWYQQSLDQGLQFLIQYYNGEERAKGNILERFSAQQFPDLHSELNLSSLELGDSALYFCASSPRTSGGASYEQYFGPGTRLTVT.